The present entry profiles one TCR beta chain with its context. The antigen is unknown. The data were obtained in a study of T cell responses to AZD1222 COVID-19 vaccine. Findings of the study overall: Donors skewed white British and female; clonal diversity was possibly underestimated. Just a handful of AZD1222 recipients were seropositive at baseline. Spike-specific TCR breadth and depth went up after people got two AZD1222 doses.

The CDR3 extends over 13 amino acids. V shed 2 bases and J shed 11 bases, with 15 bases lying between them. Looked up from germline, CDR1 is MDHEN and CDR2 is SYDVKM. Second doses that came at about 4 or about 12 weeks were put together. TCRdb's copy holds only in-frame clones and misses some; the assay was immunoSEQ multiplex PCR. The sample contains more than 85,000 clones, about nine tenths of which appear only once. The TCR was taken from an adult who received the AZD1222 COVID-19 vaccine. This sample comprised peripheral blood, obtained 28 days after the second AZD1222 dose. The chain has TRBV28 and TRBJ1-1; D may be TRBD1 (5 bases). The CDR3 DNA is TGTGCCAGCAGTTTAGGGGGAGGAAGGGACGCTTTCTTT. It encodes CASSLGGGRDAFF.